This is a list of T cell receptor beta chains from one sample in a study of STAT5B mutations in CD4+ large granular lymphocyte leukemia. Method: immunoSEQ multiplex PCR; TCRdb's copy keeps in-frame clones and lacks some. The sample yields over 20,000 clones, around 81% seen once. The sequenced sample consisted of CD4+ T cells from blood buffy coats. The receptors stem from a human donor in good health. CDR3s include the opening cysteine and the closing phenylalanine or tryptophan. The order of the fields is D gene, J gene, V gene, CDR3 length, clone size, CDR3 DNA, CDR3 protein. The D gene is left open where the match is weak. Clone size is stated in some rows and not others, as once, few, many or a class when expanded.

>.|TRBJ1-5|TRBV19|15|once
TGTGCCAGTAGTATGGAGGGGTATAGCAATCAGCCCCAGCATTTT
CASSMEGYSNQPQHF
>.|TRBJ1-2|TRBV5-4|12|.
TGTGCCAGCAGCTTGGGGGACTATGGCTACACCTTC
CASSLGDYGYTF
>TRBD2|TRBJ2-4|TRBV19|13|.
TGTGCCAGTAGTAGCGGGAGGGCGGGCATTCAGTACTTC
CASSSGRAGIQYF
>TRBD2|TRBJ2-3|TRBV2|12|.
TGTGCCAGCAGTGAATGGGAGGGTACGCAGTATTTT
CASSEWEGTQYF
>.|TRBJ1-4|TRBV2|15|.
TGTGCCAGCAGTGAAAGCAGGGTGGCTAATGAAAAACTGTTTTTT
CASSESRVANEKLFF
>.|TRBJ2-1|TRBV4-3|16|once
TGCGCCAGCAGCCAAGGAACAGGTCTCATCTACAATGAGCAGTTCTTC
CASSQGTGLIYNEQFF
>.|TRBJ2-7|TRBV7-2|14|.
TGTGCCAGCAGCCCGGTTGGAGGAGGTAACGAGCAGTACTTC
CASSPVGGGNEQYF
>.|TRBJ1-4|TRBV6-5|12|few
TGTGCCAGCAGTTATGACAGGCAGGAACTGTTTTTT
CASSYDRQELFF
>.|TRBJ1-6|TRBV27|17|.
TGTGCCAGCAGTCCGGGGACACCCGGTTATTATAATTCACCCCTCCACTTT
CASSPGTPGYYNSPLHF
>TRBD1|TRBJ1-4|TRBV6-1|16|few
TGTGCCAGCAGTGCCCGAAGACAGGGGACTAATGAAAAACTGTTTTTT
CASSARRQGTNEKLFF
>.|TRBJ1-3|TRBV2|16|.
TGTGCCAGCAGTGAGCTAGTAGGGAGCTCTGGAAACACCATATATTTT
CASSELVGSSGNTIYF
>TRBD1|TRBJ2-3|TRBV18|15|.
TGTGCCAGCTCACCAAACCAGGGGGGCACAGATACGCAGTATTTT
CASSPNQGGTDTQYF
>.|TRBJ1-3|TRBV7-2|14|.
TGTGCCAGCAGCACCAGGGTAGCTGGAAACACCATATATTTT
CASSTRVAGNTIYF
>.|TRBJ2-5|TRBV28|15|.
TGTGCCACCCTGGAGAGTCGCGGAGGGGCAGAGACCCAGTACTTC
CATLESRGGAETQYF
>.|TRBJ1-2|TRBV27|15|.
TGTGCCAGCAGTTTAAGCCGCAGGACTAACTATGGCTACACCTTC
CASSLSRRTNYGYTF
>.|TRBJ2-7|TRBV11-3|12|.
TGTGCCAGCAGCCAGGACAGAGCCGAGCAGTACTTC
CASSQDRAEQYF
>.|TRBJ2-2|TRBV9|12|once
TGTGCCAGCAGCGTTTTCTCCGGGGAGCTGTTTTTT
CASSVFSGELFF
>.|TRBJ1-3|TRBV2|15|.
TGTGCCAGCCGACAAGTGGGGCTCGGAAGAAACACCATATATTTT
CASRQVGLGRNTIYF
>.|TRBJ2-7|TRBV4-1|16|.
TGCGCCAGCAGCCAAGATAACGGGGTCCTTCATTACGAGCAGTACTTC
CASSQDNGVLHYEQYF
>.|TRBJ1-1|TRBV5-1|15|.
TGCGCCAGCAGCTTCGGGCGGGGGCTGAACACTGAAGCTTTCTTT
CASSFGRGLNTEAFF
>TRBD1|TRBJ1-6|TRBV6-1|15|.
TGTGCCAGCAGTGGGTTGGACAGGAATAATTCACCCCTCCACTTT
CASSGLDRNNSPLHF
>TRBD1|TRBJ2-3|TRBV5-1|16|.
TGCGCCAGCAGCTCCCCACAGGGGGTTAGCACAGATACGCAGTATTTT
CASSSPQGVSTDTQYF
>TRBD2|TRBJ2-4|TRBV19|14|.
TGTGCCAGTAGTACCGGGACTAGCGGAAACATTCAGTACTTC
CASSTGTSGNIQYF
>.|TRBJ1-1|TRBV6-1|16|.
TGTGCCAGCAGTGAAGTCTGGACTCTGGGGAAAACTGAAGCTTTCTTT
CASSEVWTLGKTEAFF
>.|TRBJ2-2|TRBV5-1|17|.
TGCGCCAGCAGCGACGGACCGGAAGAAGGGGACACCGGGGAGCTGTTTTTT
CASSDGPEEGDTGELFF
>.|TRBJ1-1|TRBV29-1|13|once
TGCAGCGTTGTCCCGTCGACGAACACTGAAGCTTTCTTT
CSVVPSTNTEAFF
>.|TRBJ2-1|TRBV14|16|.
TGTGCCAGCAGCCAAGAAGGGGCGGGACTCTACAATGAGCAGTTCTTC
CASSQEGAGLYNEQFF
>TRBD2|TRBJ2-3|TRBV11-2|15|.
TGTGCCAGCAGCCAACTAGCGGGGTACACAGATACGCAGTATTTT
CASSQLAGYTDTQYF
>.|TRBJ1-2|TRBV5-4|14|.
.
CASSREGWGSGASF
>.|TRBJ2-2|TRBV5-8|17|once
TGTGCCAGCAGCGAAAGGGCGACCGCCTTGTACACCGGGGAGCTGTTTTTT
CASSERATALYTGELFF
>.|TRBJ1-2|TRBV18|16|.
TGTGCCAGCTCACAATCGCCAGGCAGCAATAACAGGGGCTACACCTTC
CASSQSPGSNNRGYTF
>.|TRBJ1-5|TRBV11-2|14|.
TGTGCCAGCAGCTTAGACAGGGACGGACAGCCCCAGCATTTT
CASSLDRDGQPQHF
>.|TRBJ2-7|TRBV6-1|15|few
TGTGCCAGCAGTGAATCTGTGGGAGGTTGGGACGAGCAGTACTTC
CASSESVGGWDEQYF
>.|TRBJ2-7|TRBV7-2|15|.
TGTGCCAGCAGTCAAAAACAGGGCGGCTTGCGCCTTCAGTACTTC
CASSQKQGGLRLQYF
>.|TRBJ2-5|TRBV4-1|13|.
TGCGCCAGCAGCCAAAGGGACCAAGAGACCCAGTACTTC
CASSQRDQETQYF
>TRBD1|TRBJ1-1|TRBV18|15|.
TGTGCCAGCTCACTACCGCCGGGACAGGGTTCTGAAGCTTTCTTT
CASSLPPGQGSEAFF
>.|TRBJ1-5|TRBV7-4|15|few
TGTGCCAGCAGCTTCCGCAGGGGTAGCAATCAGCCCCAGCATTTT
CASSFRRGSNQPQHF
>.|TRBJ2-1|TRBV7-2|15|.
TGTGCCAGCAGCTTAACAGGTAGCTCCTACAATGAGCAGTTCTTC
CASSLTGSSYNEQFF
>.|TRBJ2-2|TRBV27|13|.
TGTGCCAGCAGTTATTGGCCCACCGGGGAGCTGTTTTTT
CASSYWPTGELFF
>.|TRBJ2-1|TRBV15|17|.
TGTGCCACCAGCACGAGACAGCCCGCCAGCTCCTACAATGAGCAGTTCTTC
CATSTRQPASSYNEQFF
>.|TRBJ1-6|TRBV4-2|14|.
TGTGCCAGCAGCCAAGATTTCGGGAATTCACCCCTCCACTTT
CASSQDFGNSPLHF
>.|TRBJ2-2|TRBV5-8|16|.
TGTGCCAGCAGCTCTCACGTTACAGGGAACACCGGGGAGCTGTTTTTT
CASSSHVTGNTGELFF
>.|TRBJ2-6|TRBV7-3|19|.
TGTGCCAGCAGCTTAATCCCCAGGGTTGCAAAAGCTGGGGCCAACGTCCTGACTTTC
CASSLIPRVAKAGANVLTF
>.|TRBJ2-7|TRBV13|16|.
TGTGCCAGCAGCTCAGGGCTGGCGGATACCTCCTACGAGCAGTACTTC
CASSSGLADTSYEQYF
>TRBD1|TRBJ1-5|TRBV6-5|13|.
TGTGCCAGCAGTGACAGGGTCTCTCAGCCCCAGCATTTT
CASSDRVSQPQHF
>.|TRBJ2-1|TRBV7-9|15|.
TGTGCCAGCAGCTTATCGGCTCCGGATCTAGGTGAGCAGTTCTTC
CASSLSAPDLGEQFF
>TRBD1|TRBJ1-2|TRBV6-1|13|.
TGTGCCAGCCGAACAGGGGTTTTATCTGGCTACACCTTC
CASRTGVLSGYTF
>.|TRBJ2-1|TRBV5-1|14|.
TGCGCCAGCAGCTTGGTGGGAGAGTACAATGAGCAGTTCTTC
CASSLVGEYNEQFF
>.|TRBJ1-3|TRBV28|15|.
TGTGCCAGCAGTTTCTCAGGGGCATCTGGAAACACCATATATTTT
CASSFSGASGNTIYF
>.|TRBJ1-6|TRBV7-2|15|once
TGTGCCAGCAGCTTAGGTACCGGGTTTACTTCACCCCTCCACTTT
CASSLGTGFTSPLHF
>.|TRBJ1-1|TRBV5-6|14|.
TGTGCCAGCAGCATGCGACCCTTTGGGACTGAAGCTTTCTTT
CASSMRPFGTEAFF
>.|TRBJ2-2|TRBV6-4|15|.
TGTGCCAGCAGTCCCCTGGGTGCCGGCACCGGGGAGCTGTTTTTT
CASSPLGAGTGELFF
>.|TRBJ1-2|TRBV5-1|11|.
TGCGCCAGCAGCGCCGCCTTTGGCTACACCTTC
CASSAAFGYTF
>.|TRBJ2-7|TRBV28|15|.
TGTGCCAGTCAGTCCTTCCGGGCCCTGCTAGCCGAGCAGTACTTC
CASQSFRALLAEQYF
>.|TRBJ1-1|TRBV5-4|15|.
TGTGCCAGCAGCTTGGAACGGACACGGTGGACTGAAGCTTTCTTT
CASSLERTRWTEAFF
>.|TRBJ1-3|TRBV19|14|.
TGTGCCAGTAGCGTGGGACTCTCTGGAAACACCATATATTTT
CASSVGLSGNTIYF
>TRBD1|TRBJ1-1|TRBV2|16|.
TGTGCCAGCAGTGCCCCGACAGGGGGCGCGAACACTGAAGCTTTCTTT
CASSAPTGGANTEAFF